The 6 T cell receptor beta chains given below trace back to one sample, sequenced in a study of cytomegalovirus exposure and HLA in healthy donors. Amplification used 60 Vbeta primers and 13 Jbeta primers. Assay: immunoSEQ multiplex PCR; the TCRdb copy retains only in-frame clones and omits some. This table holds 65,000 or so clones, around four fifths found once. Input material: PBMCs. These receptors all come from a girl aged 10 to 17 in good health and CMV-seropositive.

This clone was recorded a few times. The V call is TRBV7-9, the J call TRBJ2-7, with TRBD1 identical over 9 bases. Trimming cost V 5 bases and J 7 bases; bases outside gene matches: 12. The CDR3 is 15 amino acids. Per the germline V gene, CDR1 is SEHNR and CDR2 is FQNEAQ (reference sequence). The CDR3 loop is CASSGKGQGLGEQYF. CDR3 in DNA: TGTGCCAGCAGCGGAAAGGGACAGGGCCTAGGGGAGCAGTACTTC.

The gene calls are TRBV18 and TRBJ2-7, with TRBD1 matching over 9 bases. CDR1 and CDR2 from the germline V gene are KGHSH and LQKENI. The CDR3 extends over 15 amino acids. Germline trimming cut 4 bases from V and 3 bases from J; bases unmatched to any gene: 7. The CDR3 protein is CASSRGGTGFYEQYF. CDR3 nucleotide sequence: TGTGCCAGCTCACGGGGCGGGACAGGGTTCTACGAGCAGTACTTC. The full variable domain, completed using reference TRBV18 and TRBJ2-7, is NAGVMQNPRHLVRRRGQEARLRCSPMKGHSHVYWYRQLPEEGLKFMVYLQKENIIDESGMPKERFSAEFPKEGPSILRIQQVVRGDSAAYFCASSRGGTGFYEQYFGPGTRLTVT.

This chain connects TRBV27 to TRBJ2-5, with a tentative D call TRBD2 (6 bases). Per germline, CDR1 MNHEY and CDR2 SMNVEV (reference sequence). The CDR3 covers 12 residues. Trimming took off 6 bases at V and 4 bases at J, with 9 bases between the two ends. The CDR3 DNA follows: TGTGCCAGCAGGGGGACTGTAGAGACCCAGTACTTC. It encodes CASRGTVETQYF.

This chain joins TRBV28 and TRBJ2-1, with 11 bases aligning to TRBD1. The CDR3 sequence is 17 residues long. Unmatched junction bases numbered 8, after V lost 5 bases and J lost 2 bases. Germline values: CDR1 MDHEN, CDR2 SYDVKM. CDR3 region: CASSVQGQGDAYNEQFF. CDR3 nucleotide sequence: TGTGCCAGCAGTGTACAGGGACAGGGGGACGCCTACAATGAGCAGTTCTTC.

The J gene is TRBJ2-4, the V gene TRBV15, with a possible D match to TRBD2 (5 bases). CDR1 is LNHNV and CDR2 is YYDKDF in the germline V gene (reference sequence). The ends were cut back, 4 bases at V and 6 bases at J, with 16 bases in the middle. The CDR3 consists of 15 residues. For the CDR3, the DNA is TGTGCCACCAGCAAACAGCTCGAACGGGGAAACATTCAGTACTTC. Its translation is CATSKQLERGNIQYF.

The CDR3 nucleotides are TGTGCCAGCAGTGAATCTAGCGGGGCGAACTCTGAGCAGTTCTTC. It codes for CASSESSGANSEQFF. The chain employs TRBV6-4 and TRBJ2-1; 9 nucleotides match TRBD2. This CDR3 comprises 15 residues. The J segment lost 9 bases and the V segment lost 3 bases, leaving 9 bases of the junction unmatched. Germline loops: CDR1 MRHNA, CDR2 SNTAGT.